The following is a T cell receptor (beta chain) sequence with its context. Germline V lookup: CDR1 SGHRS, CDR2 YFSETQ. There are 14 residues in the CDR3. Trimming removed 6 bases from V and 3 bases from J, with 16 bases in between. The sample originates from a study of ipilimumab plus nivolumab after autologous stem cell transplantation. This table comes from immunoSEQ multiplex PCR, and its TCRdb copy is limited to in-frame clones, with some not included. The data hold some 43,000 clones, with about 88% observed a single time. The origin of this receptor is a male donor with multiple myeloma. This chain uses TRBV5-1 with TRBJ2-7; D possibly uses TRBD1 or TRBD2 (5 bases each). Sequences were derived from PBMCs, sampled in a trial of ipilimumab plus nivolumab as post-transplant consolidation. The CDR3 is CASKTGPAGYEQYF. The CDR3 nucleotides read TGCGCCAGCAAAACGGGACCGGCTGGCTACGAGCAGTACTTC.